Listed below are T cell receptor beta chains from one sample, sequenced in a study of graft-versus-host responses after intestinal transplantation. Produced via immunoSEQ multiplex PCR; TCRdb's table is partial and in-frame only. The sample holds over 85,000 clones, less than 95% seen once. For these TCRs, the target antigens are not known. The sample in question was unstimulated CD4+ T cells sorted from spleen or lymph node cells, obtained before transplant. The receptors derive from a human donor who was the organ donor for an intestinal transplant. CDR3s include the opening cysteine and the closing phenylalanine or tryptophan. Fields, in order: D gene, clone size, J gene, V gene, CDR3 DNA, CDR3 protein. A D gene is named only where the DNA matches it firmly. The size of a clone is reported for some rows only, either as once, few or many, or as a class for expanded clones.

>.|.|TRBJ1-2|TRBV28
TGTGCCAGCAGCAGAAGGCCGGGGGCGGACTATGGCTACACCTTC
CASSRRPGADYGYTF
>.|.|TRBJ1-1|TRBV5-1
TGCGCCAGCAGCTTGGCCGAGGGCAGAACTGAAGCTTTCTTT
CASSLAEGRTEAFF
>.|.|TRBJ2-3|TRBV28
TGTGCCAGCAGTCACAGTTCTACGCAGTATTTT
CASSHSSTQYF
>.|.|TRBJ1-6|TRBV19
TGTGCCAGTAGTATGTGGCAGCCGAGCTCCTATAATTCACCCCTCCACTTT
CASSMWQPSSYNSPLHF
>.|.|TRBJ2-7|TRBV27
TGTGCCAGCAGTTTCCGAGCAGGGGTAACCTACGAGCAGTACTTC
CASSFRAGVTYEQYF
>.|.|TRBJ1-3|TRBV7-8
TGTGCCAGCAGTCTGTACTCGGAGAGCTCTGGAAACACCATATATTTT
CASSLYSESSGNTIYF
>TRBD1|.|TRBJ2-2|TRBV19
TGTGCCAGTAGTATGGGGACAGGGCTTGGCGGGGAGCTGTTTTTT
CASSMGTGLGGELFF
>TRBD1|once|TRBJ1-1|TRBV6-5
TGTGCCAGCAGGACCACAGGGGGCAAATGGGCTTTCTTT
CASRTTGGKWAFF
>.|.|TRBJ1-2|TRBV5-1
TGCGCCAGCAGCTTGGAGCAGGGAGATGGCTACACCTTC
CASSLEQGDGYTF
>.|.|TRBJ1-3|TRBV29-1
TGCAGCGCAGATACAGGGATCGATGGAAACACCATATATTTT
CSADTGIDGNTIYF
>TRBD1|.|TRBJ1-1|TRBV27
TGTGCCAGCAGTTTCTCGAGGGGGCAGGCTTTCTTT
CASSFSRGQAFF
>TRBD1|.|TRBJ1-2|TRBV6-5
TGTGCCAGCAGTTGGACGACAGGGAGTTCCTATGGCTACACCTTC
CASSWTTGSSYGYTF
>.|.|TRBJ1-6|TRBV7-8
TGTGCCAGCAGCTTAGTCTCGTCGGGCTCCTATAATTCACCCCTCCACTTT
CASSLVSSGSYNSPLHF
>.|.|TRBJ1-4|TRBV28
TGTGCCAGCATGGTAACAACTAATGAAAAACTGTTTTTT
CASMVTTNEKLFF
>TRBD1|.|TRBJ1-3|TRBV7-2
TGTGCCAGCAGCTTAGTTGGGACAGGGCTGATCGGAAACACCATATATTTT
CASSLVGTGLIGNTIYF
>.|.|TRBJ1-1|TRBV5-5
TGTGCCAGCAGCCGCACAGGGATCACTGAAGCTTTCTTT
CASSRTGITEAFF
>.|.|TRBJ1-2|TRBV30
TGTGCCTGGCATTCAGGGGTGCAAGGGGGCTACACCTTC
CAWHSGVQGGYTF
>.|few|TRBJ1-2|TRBV7-9
TGTGCCAGCAGCTTAGGGGGGGCAGAAAACTATGGCTACACCTTC
CASSLGGAENYGYTF
>TRBD1|.|TRBJ1-2|TRBV6-5
TGTGCCAGCAGTAAAACCTCCGGGACAGGAATTGGCTACACCTTC
CASSKTSGTGIGYTF
>.|.|TRBJ2-1|TRBV9
TGTGCCAGCAGCGTGGATGGGCGTCTCAATGAGCAGTTCTTC
CASSVDGRLNEQFF
>TRBD1|.|TRBJ1-6|TRBV5-1
TGCGCCAGCAGCCTAGGGACAGGGTCCCTCTACAATTCACCCCTCCACTTT
CASSLGTGSLYNSPLHF
>TRBD1|.|TRBJ2-7|TRBV7-2
TGTGCCAGCAGCCGATGGACAGGGTCGGGCTACGAGCAGTACTTC
CASSRWTGSGYEQYF
>.|.|TRBJ1-5|TRBV18
TGTGCCAGCTCACCCAGGGGTGGCCAAAATAGCAATCAGCCCCAGCATTTT
CASSPRGGQNSNQPQHF
>TRBD1|.|TRBJ1-1|TRBV6-4
TGTGCCAGCAGGGGACAGGCGGGGACTGAAGCTTTCTTT
CASRGQAGTEAFF
>TRBD2|.|TRBJ2-1|TRBV5-4
TGTGCCAGCAGTTTAGCGGGGGGACTAATATACAATGAGCAGTTCTTC
CASSLAGGLIYNEQFF
>TRBD1|.|TRBJ1-1|TRBV28
TGTGCCAGCAGTATAATAGGACAGGTACACACTGAAGCTTTCTTT
CASSIIGQVHTEAFF
>.|.|TRBJ1-2|TRBV6-1
TGTGCCAGCAGTGAACTCAGCTCTTCGAGTGGCTACACCTTC
CASSELSSSSGYTF
>.|.|TRBJ2-3|TRBV29-1
TGCAGCGTTGAAGGGACAGACACAGATACGCAGTATTTT
CSVEGTDTDTQYF
>.|once|TRBJ1-2|TRBV5-1
TGCGCCAGCAGCTTGGACCGGGACAACTATGGCTACACCTTC
CASSLDRDNYGYTF
>.|once|TRBJ1-5|TRBV7-2
TGTGCCAGCATGCAAGCTAATCAGCCCCAGCATTTT
CASMQANQPQHF
>.|.|TRBJ2-1|TRBV5-1
TGCGCCAGCAGCCCACCTACGGGGGCCTACAATGAGCAGTTCTTC
CASSPPTGAYNEQFF
>TRBD2|.|TRBJ2-2|TRBV18
TGTGCCAGCTCACCACCCTCAGCGGGAGGTTTCGGGGAGCTGTTTTTT
CASSPPSAGGFGELFF
>TRBD1|.|TRBJ1-1|TRBV6-1
TGTGCCAGCAGTCCAGGGGGCTGGAACACTGAAGCTTTCTTT
CASSPGGWNTEAFF
>.|.|TRBJ1-4|TRBV6-6
TGTGCCAGCAGTGCTAGCAAGGCTGAAAAACTGTTTTTT
CASSASKAEKLFF
>.|.|TRBJ1-3|TRBV10-3
TGTGCCATCACGGCAGGAACTGGAAACACCATATATTTT
CAITAGTGNTIYF
>.|once|TRBJ2-1|TRBV7-9
TGTGCCAGCAGTTTTCGGGACACGGCCTACAATGAGCAGTTCTTC
CASSFRDTAYNEQFF
>.|.|TRBJ1-2|TRBV9
TGTGCCAGCAGCGTAGACAACTATGGCTACACCTTC
CASSVDNYGYTF
>TRBD1|.|TRBJ1-6|TRBV7-2
TGTGCCAGCAGCCAGACAGGGGGTCATAATTCACCCCTCCACTTT
CASSQTGGHNSPLHF
>TRBD1|.|TRBJ2-7|TRBV7-2
TGTGCCAGCAGCTTGGGGACAGGGGGCTTCGAGCAGTACTTC
CASSLGTGGFEQYF
>.|.|TRBJ1-5|TRBV28
TGTGCCAGCAGTTTTTATTCTTCAGGGGATAGCAATCAGCCCCAGCATTTT
CASSFYSSGDSNQPQHF
>TRBD1|.|TRBJ1-5|TRBV2
TGTGCCAGCAGTGGGACAGGAGGGCGCAATCAGCCCCAGCATTTT
CASSGTGGRNQPQHF
>.|.|TRBJ2-3|TRBV6-1
TGTGCCAGCAGCCCAAGTATTTACCGCACAGATACGCAGTATTTT
CASSPSIYRTDTQYF
>TRBD1|.|TRBJ1-4|TRBV5-1
TGCGCCAGCAGCCCCTCCGGGACAGGGTATGAAAAACTGTTTTTT
CASSPSGTGYEKLFF
>.|once|TRBJ1-1|TRBV5-5
TGTGCCAGCAGCGGCCCCCGGGGCATGAACACTGAAGCTTTCTTT
CASSGPRGMNTEAFF
>.|.|TRBJ1-5|TRBV6-5
TGTGCCAGCAGGAAGGGTGTCGGTCAGCCCCAGCATTTT
CASRKGVGQPQHF
>TRBD1|.|TRBJ1-2|TRBV9
TGTGCCAGCAGCGTACAACCGACAGGGGCCTATGGCTACACCTTC
CASSVQPTGAYGYTF
>.|once|TRBJ2-2|TRBV6-6
TGTGCCAGCAGTTACTCGACGCGCGGGCGGGGGGAGCTGTTTTTT
CASSYSTRGRGELFF
>TRBD1|.|TRBJ1-4|TRBV4-2
TGTGCCAGCAGCCAAGATCCCGGACAGGGGGCGAGAGAAAAACTGTTTTTT
CASSQDPGQGAREKLFF
>.|.|TRBJ1-2|TRBV19
TGTGCCAGTAGTAGCGCCCAAGGGGGCTACACCTTC
CASSSAQGGYTF
>.|.|TRBJ2-5|TRBV11-3
TGTGCCAGCAGCTTAGGCGCTAACAGACAAGAGACCCAGTACTTC
CASSLGANRQETQYF
>.|.|TRBJ1-6|TRBV28
TGTGCCAGCAGTCCCCAGGGCAAACTTAATTCACCCCTCCACTTT
CASSPQGKLNSPLHF
>TRBD1|.|TRBJ1-1|TRBV7-2
TGTGCCAGCAGCTCCGGGACAGCAGTGAACACTGAAGCTTTCTTT
CASSSGTAVNTEAFF